This TCR beta chain appears in the sequencing data of a study of blood T cell repertoires in COVID-19. Study-wide background: Some COVID-19 samples were acute and others convalescent; all came from the United States, Italy and Spain. T cells, B-cell-depleted T cells, or PBMCs provided the cDNA or gDNA that served as material.

Germline loops: CDR1 LGHNA, CDR2 YNFKEQ. Trimming removed 0 bases from V and 7 bases from J, with 10 bases in between. There are 13 residues in the CDR3. Here immunoSEQ multiplex PCR was the method, and the copy in TCRdb shows in-frame clones only, minus some. The table records tens of thousands of clones, about 81% of them present only once. The receptor was derived from a human donor with acute or convalescent COVID-19. The donor label of this sample is uncertain. The chain uses TRBV4-2 and TRBJ2-7; no firm D call. What was sequenced was peripheral blood. The CDR3 DNA is TGTGCCAGCAGCCAAGATTTAGAGAGGGAGCAGTACTTC. This gives the protein CASSQDLEREQYF.